This is a list of T cell receptor beta chains from one sample in a study of blood T cell repertoires in COVID-19. The assay was immunoSEQ multiplex PCR, and TCRdb's table has in-frame clones only and misses some. The sample consists of 150,000 to 200,000 clones, over 80% of them appearing once. The specimen sequenced was peripheral blood. The source is a man under 40 with COVID-19, enrolled during active disease. Both conserved end residues are part of each CDR3. D genes are given only for firm matches.

TRBJ1-6,TRBV28,TRBD1,CASSFQGQGSSPLHF
TRBJ1-3,TRBV6-1,-,CASSEASRTFSGNTIYF
TRBJ2-7,TRBV19,-,CASSYTVSYEQYF
TRBJ2-1,TRBV18,-,CASSPERLGQFF
TRBJ1-2,TRBV5-1,TRBD1,CASSFGQASYGYTF
TRBJ2-7,TRBV6-2/TRBV6-3,TRBD2,CASSWTSRSEQYF
TRBJ2-5,TRBV5-4,-,CASSPVGVETQYF
TRBJ2-3,TRBV18,-,CASSPREADTQYF
TRBJ1-2,TRBV4-1,-,CASSQDRGHYGYTF
TRBJ2-3,TRBV28,-,CASTSAGDTQYF
TRBJ1-5,TRBV28,TRBD1,CASSTGARNQPQHF
TRBJ2-3,TRBV4-1,TRBD2,CASSQEYSGSYTDTQYF
TRBJ1-1,TRBV14,-,CASSPGLGRMDAFF
TRBJ2-2,TRBV30,-,CAWSVQLNTGELFF
TRBJ1-3,TRBV10-3,TRBD1,CATGQEGSGNTIYF
TRBJ2-5,TRBV7-2,-,CASSHVGQPETQYF
TRBJ2-5,TRBV2,TRBD2,CASSLGGGETQYF
TRBJ2-2,TRBV5-4,TRBD2,CAHEGGPGTGELFF
TRBJ2-1,TRBV6-1,TRBD1,CASSDDWTGFYNEQFF
TRBJ2-5,TRBV6-1,TRBD2,CASSEAFNLAGETQYF
TRBJ1-1,TRBV5-5,-,CASSTIGQVNTEAFF
TRBJ1-1,TRBV19,-,CASSMTAPRVNTEAFF
TRBJ2-7,TRBV28,TRBD1,CATLGDRGINEQYF
TRBJ2-1,TRBV7-2,TRBD2,CASSGYSGRSYNEQFF
TRBJ2-1,TRBV14,TRBD2,CASSQVAAGRYNEQFF
TRBJ2-7,TRBV29-1,-,CSATDRAYEQYF
TRBJ1-3,TRBV3-1/TRBV3-2,-,CASSSFRESGNTIYF
TRBJ1-1,TRBV5-1,TRBD1,CASSLSGTGTEAFF
TRBJ2-5,TRBV5-1,TRBD1,CASSSGGQGETQYF
TRBJ2-5,TRBV6-5,-,CASRAAGAAETQYF
TRBJ1-4,TRBV7-9,-,CASSPWTAADEKLFF
TRBJ1-5,TRBV4-3,-,CASSQDRFGNQPQHF
TRBJ2-5,TRBV5-6,TRBD1,CASSSPWTGKKETQYF
TRBJ1-6,TRBV5-6,TRBD1,CASSGDRGSYNSPLHF
TRBJ2-2,TRBV6-5,-,CASRKGVDTGELFF
TRBJ2-1,TRBV7-2,TRBD2,CASSLHRRGGYNEQFF
TRBJ1-1,TRBV27,-,CASSLSPPAGLGVTEAFF